The 8 T cell receptor beta chains given below trace back to one sample, sequenced in a study of blood T cell repertoires in COVID-19. TCRdb's table, derived via immunoSEQ multiplex PCR, lists solely in-frame clones and lacks some. The sample has hundreds of thousands of clones, around 88% seen once. The sequenced material came from peripheral blood. These receptors originate from a woman aged 45 to 65 with acute or convalescent COVID-19.

V and J are TRBV13 and TRBJ2-7; a possible D gene is TRBD2 (5 bases). CDR3 length: 17 amino acids. Deletions cut 5 bases from V and 10 bases from J, with 30 bases between. Per germline, CDR1 PRHDT and CDR2 FYEKMQ (reference sequence). The CDR3 bases are TGTGCCAGCAGCCCGACCGGGGAACTAGGTCCTTCCGACCTTCAGTACTTC. Its translation is CASSPTGELGPSDLQYF.

This chain uses TRBV6-5 with TRBJ1-4; D may be TRBD1 (6 bases). V was cut by 6 bases and J by 7 bases, with 15 bases left in between. There are 14 residues in the CDR3. Germline-derived CDR1 and CDR2 are MNHEY and SVGAGI. CDR3 in DNA: TGTGCCAGCAGAGGGGGGGCGGTTGGTGAAAAACTGTTTTTT. Translation gives CASRGGAVGEKLFF.

The CDR3 coding sequence is TGTGCCAGCAGAGGGACAGAAAATAATTCACCCCTCCACTTT. Translating it yields CASRGTENNSPLHF. This chain joins TRBV2 and TRBJ1-6; 7 bases are shared with TRBD1. J gave up 5 bases and V 6 bases, and 4 bases lay outside the gene matches. Germline-derived CDR1 and CDR2 are SNHLY and FYNNEI. This CDR3 is 14 amino acids long.

This chain joins TRBV15 and TRBJ2-7, with D possibly matching TRBD2 (6 bases). The CDR3 totals 15 residues. The V and J ends lost 0 bases and 5 bases respectively, with 14 bases between them. Germline V gives CDR1 LNHNV, CDR2 YYDKDF (reference sequence). CDR3 in DNA: TGTGCCACCAGCAGAGACCGACTAGAAGTCAACGAGCAGTACTTC. It yields the protein CATSRDRLEVNEQYF.

The J gene is TRBJ1-4, the V gene TRBV28; 8 positions agree with TRBD1. The CDR3 runs 13 residues. V lost 2 bases, J lost 8 bases, and 1 base stayed unmatched. Germline CDR1 is MDHEN and CDR2 is SYDVKM. DNA for the CDR3: TGTGCCAGCAGTTTACGGGACAGGGAAAAACTGTTTTTT. As protein: CASSLRDREKLFF. Using reference TRBV28 and TRBJ1-4 for the parts outside the CDR3, the full variable domain is DVKVTQSSRYLVKRTGEKVFLECVQDMDHENMFWYRQDPGLGLRLIYFSYDVKMKEKGDIPEGYSVSREKKERFSLILESASTNQTSMYLCASSLRDREKLFFGSGTQLSVL.

The gene calls are TRBV3-1 (or the pseudogene TRBV3-2) and TRBJ1-1; 9 bases agree with TRBD1. This CDR3 contains 14 residues. Per germline, CDR1 LGHDT and CDR2 YNNKEL (reference sequence). Trimming cost V 3 bases and J 5 bases; bases outside gene matches: 4. CDR3: CASSHATGGTEAFF. CDR3 nucleotides: TGTGCCAGCAGCCACGCGACAGGGGGGACTGAAGCTTTCTTT.

The chain combines TRBV5-1 with TRBJ2-7, with TRBD1 identical over 11 bases. The CDR3 covers 15 residues. Germline V gene lookup returns CDR1 SGHRS and CDR2 YFSETQ. J gave up 5 bases and V 0 bases, and 4 bases lay outside the gene matches. The CDR3 DNA sequence: TGCGCCAGCAGCTTGGTGGGACAGGGGGTCGACGAGCAGTACTTC. Its translation: CASSLVGQGVDEQYF.

This chain connects TRBV5-6 to TRBJ1-3, with D possibly being TRBD1 (5 bases). CDR3 length: 15 amino acids. Trimming removed 0 bases at V and 3 bases at J, with 10 bases between. Germline V CDR1 and CDR2: SGHDT, YYEEEE. The CDR3 coding sequence is TGTGCCAGCAGCTTGGCGGGGGTAGGTGGAAACACCATATATTTT. Its protein is CASSLAGVGGNTIYF.